This TCR beta chain was retrieved from a study of blood T cell repertoires in COVID-19. Study summary: Acute-phase and convalescent COVID-19 samples originated in the United States, Italy and Spain. Sample material is recorded as cDNA or gDNA derived from T cells, B-cell-depleted T cells, or PBMCs.

V was clipped by 8 bases and J by 8 bases; unmatched bases: 6. CDR1 and CDR2 (germline): MNHEY, SVGAGI. There are 12 residues in the CDR3. Seattle's enrolled individuals joined amid active infection and were then monitored longitudinally. Per the authors' pipeline: Reference gene primer amplification yielded estimated nucleated cell counts. Method: immunoSEQ multiplex PCR; TCRdb's copy keeps in-frame clones and lacks some. That table gives V, J and clone size, and the DNA gave D and trimming. The sample holds 150,000 to 200,000 clones; around four fifths are singletons and the top ten take roughly 15%.

The rearrangement uses TRBV6-5 and TRBJ1-2; 9 bases map to TRBD1. The sample consisted of peripheral blood. This clonotype was sampled from a woman in her 70s with COVID-19, enrolled during active disease. CDR3 sequence (DNA): TGTGCCAGCCGAAGGGACAGGGAAGGCTACACCTTC. This encodes CASRRDREGYTF.